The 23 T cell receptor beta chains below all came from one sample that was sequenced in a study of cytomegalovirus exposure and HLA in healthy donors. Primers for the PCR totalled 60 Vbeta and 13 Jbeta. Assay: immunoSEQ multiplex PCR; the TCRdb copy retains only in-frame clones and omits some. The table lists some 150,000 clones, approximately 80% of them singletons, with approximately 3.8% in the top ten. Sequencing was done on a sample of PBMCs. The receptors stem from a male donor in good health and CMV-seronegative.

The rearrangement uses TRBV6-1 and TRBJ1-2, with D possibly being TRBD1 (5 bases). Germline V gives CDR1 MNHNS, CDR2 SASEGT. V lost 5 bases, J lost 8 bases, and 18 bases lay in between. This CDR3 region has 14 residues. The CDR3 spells CASSSPQAGGGYTF. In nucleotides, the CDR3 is TGTGCCAGCAGTTCGCCCCAGGCCGGGGGAGGCTACACCTTC.

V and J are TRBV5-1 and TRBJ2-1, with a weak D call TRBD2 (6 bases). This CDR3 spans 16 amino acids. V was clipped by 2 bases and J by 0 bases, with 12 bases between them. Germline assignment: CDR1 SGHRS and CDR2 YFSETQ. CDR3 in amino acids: CASSLYLASSYNEQFF. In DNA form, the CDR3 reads TGCGCCAGCAGCTTATACCTAGCGAGCTCCTACAATGAGCAGTTCTTC.

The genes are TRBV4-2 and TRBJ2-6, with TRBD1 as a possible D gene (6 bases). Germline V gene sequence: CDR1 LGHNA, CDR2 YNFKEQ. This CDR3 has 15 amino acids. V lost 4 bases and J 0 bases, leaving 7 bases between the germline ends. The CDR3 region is CASSPDSSGANVLTF. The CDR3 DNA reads TGTGCCAGCAGCCCGGACAGCTCTGGGGCCAACGTCCTGACTTTC.

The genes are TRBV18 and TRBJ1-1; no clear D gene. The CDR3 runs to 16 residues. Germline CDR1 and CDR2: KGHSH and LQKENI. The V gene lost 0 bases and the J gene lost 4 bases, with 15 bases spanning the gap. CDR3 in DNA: TGTGCCAGCTCACCACCCACGGGAATGCGGTCCACTGAAGCTTTCTTT. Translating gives CASSPPTGMRSTEAFF.

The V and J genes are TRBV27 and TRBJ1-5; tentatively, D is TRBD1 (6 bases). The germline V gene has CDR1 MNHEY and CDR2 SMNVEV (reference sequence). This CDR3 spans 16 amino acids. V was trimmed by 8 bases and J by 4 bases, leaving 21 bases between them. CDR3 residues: CASGTTMTGRNQPQHF. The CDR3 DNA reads TGTGCCAGCGGGACCACAATGACAGGACGTAATCAGCCCCAGCATTTT.

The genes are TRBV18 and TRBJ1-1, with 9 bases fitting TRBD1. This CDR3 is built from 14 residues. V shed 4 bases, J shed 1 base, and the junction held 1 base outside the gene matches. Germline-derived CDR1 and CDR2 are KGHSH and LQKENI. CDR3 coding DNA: TGTGCCAGCTCACGGGACAGGGAGAACACTGAAGCTTTCTTT. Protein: CASSRDRENTEAFF.

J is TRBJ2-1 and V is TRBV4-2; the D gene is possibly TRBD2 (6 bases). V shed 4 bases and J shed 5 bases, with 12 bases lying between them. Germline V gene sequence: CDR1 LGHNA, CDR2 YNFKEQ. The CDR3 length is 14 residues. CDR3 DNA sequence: TGTGCCAGCAGCCCAGGCGGGACCAACAATGAGCAGTTCTTC. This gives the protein CASSPGGTNNEQFF.

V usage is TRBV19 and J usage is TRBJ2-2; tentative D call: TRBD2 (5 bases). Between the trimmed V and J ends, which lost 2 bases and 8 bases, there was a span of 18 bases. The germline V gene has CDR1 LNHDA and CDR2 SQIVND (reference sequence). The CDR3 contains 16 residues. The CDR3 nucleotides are TGTGCCAGTAGTATATCTGGTGGGAGCGCAAGAGGGGAGCTGTTTTTT. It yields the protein CASSISGGSARGELFF.

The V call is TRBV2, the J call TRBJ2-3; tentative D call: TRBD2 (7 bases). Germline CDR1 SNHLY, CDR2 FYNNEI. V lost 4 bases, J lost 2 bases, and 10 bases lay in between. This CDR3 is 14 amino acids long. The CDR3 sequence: CASSAGGPTDTQYF. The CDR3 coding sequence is TGTGCCAGCAGTGCGGGGGGCCCCACAGATACGCAGTATTTT.

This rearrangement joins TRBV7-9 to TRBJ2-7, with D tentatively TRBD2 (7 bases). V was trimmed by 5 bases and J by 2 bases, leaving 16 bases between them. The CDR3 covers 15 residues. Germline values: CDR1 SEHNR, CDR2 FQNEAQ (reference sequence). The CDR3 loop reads CASSPLGGGTYEQYF. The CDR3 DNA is TGTGCCAGCAGCCCCTTAGGGGGGGGAACCTACGAGCAGTACTTC.

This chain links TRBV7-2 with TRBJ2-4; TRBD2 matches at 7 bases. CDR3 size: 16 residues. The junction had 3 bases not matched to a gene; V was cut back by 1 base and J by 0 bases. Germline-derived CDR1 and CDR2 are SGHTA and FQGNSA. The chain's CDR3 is CASSLEGGRAKNIQYF. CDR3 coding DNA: TGTGCCAGCAGCTTAGAGGGCGGGAGAGCCAAAAACATTCAGTACTTC.

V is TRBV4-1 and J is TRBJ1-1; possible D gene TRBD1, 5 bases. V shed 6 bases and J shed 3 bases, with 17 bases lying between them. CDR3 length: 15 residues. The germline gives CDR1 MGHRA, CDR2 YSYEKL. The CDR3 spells CASSARSWGDTEAFF. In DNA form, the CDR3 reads TGCGCCAGCAGTGCTCGATCGTGGGGGGACACTGAAGCTTTCTTT.

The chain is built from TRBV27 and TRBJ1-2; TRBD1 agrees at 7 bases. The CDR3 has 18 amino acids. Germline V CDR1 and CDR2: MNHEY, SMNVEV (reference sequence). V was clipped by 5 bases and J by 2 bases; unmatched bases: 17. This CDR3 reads CASSLKSWQGESNYGYTF. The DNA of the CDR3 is TGTGCCAGCAGTCTGAAGTCGTGGCAGGGGGAGTCCAACTATGGCTACACCTTC.

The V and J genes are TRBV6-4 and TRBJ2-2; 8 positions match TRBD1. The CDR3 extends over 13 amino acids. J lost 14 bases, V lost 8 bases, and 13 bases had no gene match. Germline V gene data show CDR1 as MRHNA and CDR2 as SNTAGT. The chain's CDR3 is CASAYRDRPPLFF. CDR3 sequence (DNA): TGTGCCAGCGCATACCGGGACAGGCCTCCCCTGTTTTTT.

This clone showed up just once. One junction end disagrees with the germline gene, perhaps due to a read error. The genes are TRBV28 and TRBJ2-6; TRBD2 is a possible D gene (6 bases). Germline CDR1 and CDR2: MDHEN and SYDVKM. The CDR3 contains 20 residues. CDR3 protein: CASSLGSGLLALSGANGLTF. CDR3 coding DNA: TGTGCCAGCAGTTTAGGGTCCGGACTCCTAGCGCTCTCTGGGGCCAACGGCCTGACTTTC.

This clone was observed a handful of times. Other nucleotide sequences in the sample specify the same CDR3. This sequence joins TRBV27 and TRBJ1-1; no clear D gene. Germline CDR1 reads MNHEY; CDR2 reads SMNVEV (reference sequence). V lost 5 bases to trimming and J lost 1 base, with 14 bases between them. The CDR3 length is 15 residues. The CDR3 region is CASSPQTGGNTEAFF. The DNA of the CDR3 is TGTGCCAGCAGTCCTCAGACGGGAGGGAACACTGAAGCTTTCTTT.

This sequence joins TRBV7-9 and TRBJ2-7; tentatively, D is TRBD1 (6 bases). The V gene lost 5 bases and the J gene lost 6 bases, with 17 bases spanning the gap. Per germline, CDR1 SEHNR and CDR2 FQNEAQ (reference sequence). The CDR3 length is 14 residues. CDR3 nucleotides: TGTGCCAGCAGCCCCCACAGGGCCCAACGCGAGCAGTACTTC. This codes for CASSPHRAQREQYF.

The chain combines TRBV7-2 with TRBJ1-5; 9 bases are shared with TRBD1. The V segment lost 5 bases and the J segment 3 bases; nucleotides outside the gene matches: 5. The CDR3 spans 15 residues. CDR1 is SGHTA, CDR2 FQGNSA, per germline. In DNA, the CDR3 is TGTGCCAGCAGCCTTGGGACAGGGAACAATCAGCCCCAGCATTTT. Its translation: CASSLGTGNNQPQHF.

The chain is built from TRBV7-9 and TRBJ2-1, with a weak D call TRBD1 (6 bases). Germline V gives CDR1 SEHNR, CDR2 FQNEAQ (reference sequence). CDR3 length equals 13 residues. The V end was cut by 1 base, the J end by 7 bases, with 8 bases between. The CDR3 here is CASSLGGLNEQFF. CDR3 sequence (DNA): TGTGCCAGCAGCTTAGGGGGGCTTAATGAGCAGTTCTTC.

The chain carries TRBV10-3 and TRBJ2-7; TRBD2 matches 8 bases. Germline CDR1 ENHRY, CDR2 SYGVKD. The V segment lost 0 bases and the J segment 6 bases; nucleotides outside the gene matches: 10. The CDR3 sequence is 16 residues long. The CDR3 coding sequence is TGTGCCATCAGTGAGTCGGGTTCGGGAGGGGGAGGCGAGCAGTACTTC. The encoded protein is CAISESGSGGGGEQYF.

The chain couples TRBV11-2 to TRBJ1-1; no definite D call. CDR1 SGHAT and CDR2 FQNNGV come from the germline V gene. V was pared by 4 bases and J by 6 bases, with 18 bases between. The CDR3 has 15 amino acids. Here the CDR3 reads CASSSLELSGPEAFF. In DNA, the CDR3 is TGTGCCAGCAGCTCCCTCGAGCTCTCTGGGCCTGAAGCTTTCTTT.

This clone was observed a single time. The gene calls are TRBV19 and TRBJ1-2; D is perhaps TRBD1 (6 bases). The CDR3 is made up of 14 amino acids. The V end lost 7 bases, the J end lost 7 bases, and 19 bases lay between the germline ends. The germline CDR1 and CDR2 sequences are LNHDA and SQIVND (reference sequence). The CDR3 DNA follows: TGTGCCAGTACTACCACAGGGTGGATAAGTGGCTACACCTTC. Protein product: CASTTTGWISGYTF.

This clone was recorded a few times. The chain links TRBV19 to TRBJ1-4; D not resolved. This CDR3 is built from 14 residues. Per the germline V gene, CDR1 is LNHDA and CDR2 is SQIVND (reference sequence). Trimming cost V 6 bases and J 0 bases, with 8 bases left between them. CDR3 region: CASSFRATNEKLFF. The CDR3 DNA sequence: TGTGCCAGTAGCTTTCGAGCAACTAATGAAAAACTGTTTTTT.